These 14 T cell receptor beta chains were all obtained from the same sample, sequenced in a study of regulatory T cells in long-lasting Graves disease (dated by TCRdb to the early 2020s). The library came from multiplex PCR. Reads for this sample came from an Illumina HiSeq 4000. CDR3 regions were amplified by Arm-PCR with iRepertoire HTBI primers to construct TCR beta libraries. TCRdb handled the public reads itself, with Q25 trimming in fastp and clone calling in MiXCR, and kept productive beta chains. Every distinct CDR3 protein forms one entry, paired with its most common genes and DNA. For this sample there are 600,000 to 650,000 distinct CDR3 sequences; around 17% appear just once. The ten largest clones capture around a sixth of the sample. Sample time point, as interpreted from the label and publication: newly diagnosed GD, antithyroid drugs for less than 3 months. For both TCR sequencing and RNA sequencing, RNA was extracted from PBMCs using TRIzol.

The sample was also linked to a second study, of T cells in Graves' hyperthyroidism and ophthalmopathy.

Sequencing used peripheral blood mononuclear cells (PBMCs), obtained at new diagnosis, from a patient treated with antithyroid drugs. These receptors all come from a woman younger than 45 with Graves disease. Donor details come from another sample of the same person, matched by shared clones.

This clonotype was detected many times. CDR3: CSAAANPGASGSRFF. CDR3 coding DNA: TGCAGTGCTGCCGCCAACCCCGGGGCTAGCGGTTCGCGGTTCTTC. This chain connects TRBV20-1 to TRBJ2-1; TRBD2 matches 7 bases. Losses at the gene ends were 5 bases for V and 15 bases for J; bases not matched to a gene: 22. This CDR3 contains 15 residues. The germline gives CDR1 DFQATT, CDR2 SNEGSKA (reference sequence).

The table lists this clonotype with a count of one. The rearrangement joins TRBV4-2 to TRBJ2-2; D is possibly TRBD1 (5 bases). This CDR3 contains 17 residues. Per the germline V gene, CDR1 is LGHNA and CDR2 is YNFKEQ. Trimming took 2 bases from V and 4 from J, leaving 17 bases between them. Here the CDR3 DNA reads TGTGCCAGCAGCCAAAGTATTATTGCAGGGTCCACCGGGGAGCTGTTTTTT. As protein: CASSQSIIAGSTGELFF.

This clonotype was counted many times. This sequence joins TRBV7-8 and TRBJ2-5; the match to TRBD1 covers 7 bases. Trimming at V came to 1 base and at J to 5 bases, leaving 7 bases not matched to a gene. CDR1 is SGHVS and CDR2 is FQNEAQ in the germline V gene. The CDR3 loop spans 15 amino acids. DNA of the CDR3: TGTGCCAGCAGCTTAGGTCGACAGGGTCGGGAGACCCAGTACTTC. This sequence encodes CASSLGRQGRETQYF.

The table lists this clonotype with many counts. V is TRBV5-1 and J is TRBJ1-1; 7 nucleotides match TRBD1. Germline V gives CDR1 SGHRS, CDR2 YFSETQ. Trimming took 3 bases from V and 3 from J; bases not matched to a gene: 8. This CDR3 comprises 15 residues. CDR3 DNA sequence: TGCGCCAGCAGCTCGTCAACCACAGGGGACACTGAAGCTTTCTTT. This translates into CASSSSTTGDTEAFF.

The sample holds a few counts of this clonotype. V is TRBV13 and J is TRBJ2-7, with 8 bases identical to TRBD2. Looked up from germline, CDR1 is PRHDT and CDR2 is FYEKMQ (reference sequence). The V and J ends lost 2 bases and 4 bases, in that order; junction bases with no gene match: 13. This CDR3 has 17 residues. In nucleotides, the CDR3 is TGTGCCAGCAGCTTAACGAGGGTTAGCGGGACCTCATACGAGCAGTACTTC. Its translation: CASSLTRVSGTSYEQYF.

This clonotype was seen ten or more times. The gene calls are TRBV7-8 and TRBJ2-1, with D maybe TRBD2 (7 bases). CDR1 and CDR2 (germline): SGHVS, FQNEAQ. Trimming shortened V by 5 bases and J by 12 bases, and 29 bases separated the two germline ends. CDR3 length: 17 residues. The CDR3 region is CASSVWEGVTVGKGQFF. The CDR3 DNA reads TGTGCCAGCAGCGTCTGGGAGGGGGTCACGGTGGGGAAGGGGCAGTTCTTC. The full variable domain, completed using reference TRBV7-8 and TRBJ2-1, is GAGVSQSPRYKVAKRGQDVALRCDPISGHVSLFWYQQALGQGPEFLTYFQNEAQLDKSGLPSDRFFAERPEGSVSTLKIQRTQQEDSAVYLCASSVWEGVTVGKGQFFGPGTRLTVL.

The table lists this clonotype with a few counts. The chain recombines TRBV14 with TRBJ2-5, with D uncertain. Germline V lookup: CDR1 SGHDN, CDR2 FVKESK. Trimming removed 1 base at V and 4 bases at J, with 10 bases between. This CDR3 is built from 14 residues. CDR3 in amino acids: CASSQVELVETQYF. The CDR3 coding sequence is TGTGCCAGCAGCCAAGTGGAGTTGGTAGAGACCCAGTACTTC.

In its sample, this clonotype was seen a few times. The chain employs TRBV6-1 and TRBJ2-7; the D is unclear. Trimming took off 7 bases at V and 9 bases at J, with 7 bases between the two ends. CDR1 is MNHNS and CDR2 is SASEGT in the germline V gene. The CDR3 has 9 residues. The CDR3 is CASNGGQYF. The DNA for the CDR3 is TGTGCCAGCAACGGTGGGCAGTACTTC.

This clonotype came up many times. The chain has TRBV9 and TRBJ2-1; 7 bases are a match to TRBD2. J gave up 5 bases and V 0 bases, and 5 bases lay outside the gene matches. Germline V gene data show CDR1 as SGDLS and CDR2 as YYNGEE. The CDR3 contains 15 residues. The CDR3 region is CASSVAAGSDNEQFF. In nucleotides, the CDR3 is TGTGCCAGCAGCGTAGCAGCGGGATCGGACAATGAGCAGTTCTTC.

In the case of this clonotype: One base away lies a much larger clone, so this may be a sequencing read error. The V and J genes are TRBV27 and TRBJ2-3; no clear D. This CDR3 region has 14 residues. V lost 8 bases and J lost 5, with 17 bases in between. CDR1 is MNHEY and CDR2 is SMNVEV in the germline V gene (reference sequence). CDR3: CASCESDLLDTQYF. The CDR3 DNA sequence: TGTGCCAGCTGTGAATCCGACCTCTTAGATACGCAGTATTTT.

This clonotype has ten or more counts. The chain employs TRBV12-3 or TRBV12-4 and TRBJ2-5, with TRBD1 identical over 9 bases. The CDR3 loop spans 16 amino acids. J was trimmed by 5 bases and V by 8 bases; bases with no gene match: 15. The DNA for the CDR3 is TGTGCCAGCGCAGCACTGGGACAGGGAGGTGCGGAGACCCAGTACTTC. It codes for CASAALGQGGAETQYF.

In this sample, this clonotype turned up many times. The rearrangement links TRBV5-1 to TRBJ1-1; D not resolved. CDR3 length: 14 amino acids. Germline V CDR1 and CDR2: SGHRS, YFSETQ. The ends were cut back, 0 bases at V and 0 bases at J, with 6 bases in the middle. CDR3 sequence (DNA): TGCGCCAGCAGCTTGGGAGTGGTGAACACTGAAGCTTTCTTT. Amino acids: CASSLGVVNTEAFF. Filled out from reference TRBV5-1 and TRBJ1-1, the complete variable domain reads KAGVTQTPRYLIKTRGQQVTLSCSPISGHRSVSWYQQTPGQGLQFLFEYFSETQRNKGNFPGRFSGRQFSNSRSEMNVSTLELGDSALYLCASSLGVVNTEAFFGQGTRLTVV.

The V and J genes are TRBV4-1 and TRBJ1-2; 9 bases align to TRBD1. Trimming cost V 1 base and J 3 bases; bases outside gene matches: 9. Germline V CDR1 and CDR2: MGHRA, YSYEKL. The CDR3 runs 17 residues. Here the CDR3 DNA reads TGCGCCAGCAGCCAAGCAATACCGGGACAGGGCCACTATGGCTACACCTTC. It codes for CASSQAIPGQGHYGYTF.

This clonotype has just a few counts. The chain uses TRBV18 and TRBJ2-2, with D tentatively TRBD1 (6 bases). CDR3 length equals 15 residues. With 2 bases removed from V and 6 bases from J, the gap between germline ends came to 13 bases. The V gene's germline CDR1 is KGHSH and CDR2 LQKENI. Here the CDR3 reads CASSPLTGMPGELFF. The CDR3 coding sequence is TGTGCCAGCTCACCATTAACAGGGATGCCCGGGGAGCTGTTTTTT.